These 3 T cell receptor beta chains came from one sample sequenced in a study of quantifying T cell responses using KT2 cells (dated by TCRdb to the late 2010s). Looking at the study overall: RNA was DNase-treated and reverse transcribed with TCR alpha and beta constant-region primers, mostly using SuperScript III.

Library preparation was by UMI-ligation and nested PCR. Reads for this sample came from an Illumina MiSeq. A single-stranded oligonucleotide carrying the Illumina SP2 sequence and a UMI was ligated to the cDNA 3' end using T4 RNA ligase 1. PCR1 was run for 3 to 4 cycles (98 degrees C for 15 s, 69 degrees C for 30 s, 72 degrees C for 40 s), and an equimolar mix of RC1.1 and RC1.2, covering TRBC1 and TRBC2, was used as the beta primer. The public reads were run again by TCRdb, first through fastp at Q25 and then through MiXCR, and only productive beta chains were kept. Duplicate CDR3 protein sequences are folded into a single record with the most common DNA and genes. The sample table holds tens of thousands of distinct CDR3 sequences, of which about 7.3% were seen once. The ten largest account for less than 20% of the sample. The sequencing sample was made of PBMCs spiked with cells of the T cell clone KT2. The receptor source for this set is a human donor.

This clonotype was seen only a few times. J is TRBJ2-7 and V is TRBV5-1; 9 nucleotides align to TRBD2. V gave up 3 bases and J gave up 4 bases; unmatched junction bases: 8. This CDR3 comprises 15 residues. Looked up from germline, CDR1 is SGHRS and CDR2 is YFSETQ. In DNA, the CDR3 is TGCGCCAGCAGCTATGGCGGGGGGGCCATGTACGAGCAGTACTTC. Translated: CASSYGGGAMYEQYF.

This clonotype was observed many times. The gene calls are TRBV6-1 and TRBJ2-5; the match to TRBD1 covers 7 bases. The V and J ends lost 6 bases and 5 bases, in that order; junction bases with no gene match: 9. The CDR3 is 14 residues long. Looked up from germline, CDR1 is MNHNS and CDR2 is SASEGT. CDR3 sequence: CASSLNRGRETQYF. The CDR3 DNA sequence: TGTGCCAGCAGCCTCAACAGGGGCAGGGAGACCCAGTACTTC.

The chain recombines TRBV5-1 with TRBJ2-1; the match to TRBD2 covers 8 bases. With 1 base clipped from V and 3 bases from J, the junction kept 3 bases outside the gene matches. The V gene's germline CDR1 is SGHRS and CDR2 YFSETQ. CDR3 length equals 15 residues. The chain's CDR3 is CASSLRAGGYNEQFF. CDR3 bases: TGCGCCAGCAGCTTGAGGGCGGGGGGCTACAATGAGCAGTTCTTC.